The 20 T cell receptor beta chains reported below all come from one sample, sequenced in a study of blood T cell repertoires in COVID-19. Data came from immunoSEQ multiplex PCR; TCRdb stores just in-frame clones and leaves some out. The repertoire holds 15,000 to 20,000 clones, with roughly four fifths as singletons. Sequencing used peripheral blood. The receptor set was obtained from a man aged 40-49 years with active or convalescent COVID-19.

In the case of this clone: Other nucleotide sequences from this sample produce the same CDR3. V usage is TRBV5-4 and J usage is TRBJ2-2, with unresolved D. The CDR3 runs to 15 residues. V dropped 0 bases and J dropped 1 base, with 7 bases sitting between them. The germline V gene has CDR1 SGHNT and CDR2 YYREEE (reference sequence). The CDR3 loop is CASSLELRNTGELFF. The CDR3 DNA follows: TGTGCCAGCAGCTTGGAGCTTAGGAACACCGGGGAGCTGTTTTTT.

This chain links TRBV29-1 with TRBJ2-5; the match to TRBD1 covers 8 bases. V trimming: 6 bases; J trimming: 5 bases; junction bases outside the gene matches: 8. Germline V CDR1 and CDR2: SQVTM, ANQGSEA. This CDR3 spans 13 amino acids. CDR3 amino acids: CSVDRGGRETQYF. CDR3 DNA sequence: TGCAGCGTCGACAGGGGCGGCAGGGAGACCCAGTACTTC.

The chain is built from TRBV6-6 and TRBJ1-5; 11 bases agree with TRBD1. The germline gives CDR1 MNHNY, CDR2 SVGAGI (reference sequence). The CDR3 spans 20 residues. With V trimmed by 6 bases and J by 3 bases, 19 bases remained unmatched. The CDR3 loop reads CASSVSPGQGVYSLNQPQHF. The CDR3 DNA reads TGTGCCAGCAGCGTATCTCCGGGACAGGGGGTTTATAGCCTCAATCAGCCCCAGCATTTT.

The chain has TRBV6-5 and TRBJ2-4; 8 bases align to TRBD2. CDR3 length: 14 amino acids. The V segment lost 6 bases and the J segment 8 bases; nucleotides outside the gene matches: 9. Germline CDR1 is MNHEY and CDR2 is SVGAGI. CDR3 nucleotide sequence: TGTGCCAGCAGCCGGGGACTAGTTCCGGACATTCAGTACTTC. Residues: CASSRGLVPDIQYF.

This CDR3 reads CASSQLAGTTDTQYF. DNA of the CDR3: TGTGCCAGCAGCCAGCTAGCGGGAACCACAGATACGCAGTATTTT. J is TRBJ2-3 and V is TRBV3-1 (or the pseudogene TRBV3-2); 9 bases match TRBD2. In germline, CDR1 is LGHDT, CDR2 YNNKEL (reference sequence). V was pared by 3 bases and J by 2 bases, with 3 bases of the junction left unmatched. This CDR3 is 15 amino acids long.

The CDR3 sequence: CASGPRDRNYGYTF. The CDR3 DNA is TGTGCCAGCGGCCCCCGGGACAGAAACTATGGCTACACCTTC. The gene calls are TRBV2 and TRBJ1-2, with 7 bases that match TRBD1. Trimming cost V 8 bases and J 2 bases; bases outside gene matches: 8. There are 14 residues in the CDR3. CDR1 SNHLY and CDR2 FYNNEI come from the germline V gene.

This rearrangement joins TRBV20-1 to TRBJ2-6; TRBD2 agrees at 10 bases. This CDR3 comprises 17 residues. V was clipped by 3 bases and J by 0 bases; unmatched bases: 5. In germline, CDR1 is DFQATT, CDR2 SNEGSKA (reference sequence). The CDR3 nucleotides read TGCAGTGCTAGTAGCGGGGGGTCTAGCTCTGGGGCCAACGTCCTGACTTTC. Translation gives CSASSGGSSSGANVLTF.

For the CDR3, the DNA is TGCAGCGTTAAGACAGGGTCGAACACCGGGGAGCTGTTTTTT. Translation: CSVKTGSNTGELFF. V is TRBV29-1 and J is TRBJ2-2; TRBD1 matches at 7 bases. The ends lost 5 bases at V and 0 bases at J; junction bases unmatched: 3. Per germline, CDR1 SQVTM and CDR2 ANQGSEA. The length of the CDR3 is 14 residues.

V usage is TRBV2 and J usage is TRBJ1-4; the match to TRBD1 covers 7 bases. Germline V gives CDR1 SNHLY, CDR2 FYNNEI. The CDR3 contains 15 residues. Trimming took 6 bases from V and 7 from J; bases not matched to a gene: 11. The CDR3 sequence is CASRTNTGDGEKLFF. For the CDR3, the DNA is TGTGCCAGCAGGACTAATACAGGGGACGGTGAAAAACTGTTTTTT.

The CDR3 DNA reads as TGCGCCAGCAGCTTGGGGACATGGCTCGGAAACACCATATATTTT. Residues: CASSLGTWLGNTIYF. This sequence joins TRBV5-1 and TRBJ1-3; perhaps TRBD1 as D (5 bases). Trimming cost V 0 bases and J 4 bases, with 11 bases left between them. CDR3 length: 15 residues. Germline assignment: CDR1 SGHRS and CDR2 YFSETQ.

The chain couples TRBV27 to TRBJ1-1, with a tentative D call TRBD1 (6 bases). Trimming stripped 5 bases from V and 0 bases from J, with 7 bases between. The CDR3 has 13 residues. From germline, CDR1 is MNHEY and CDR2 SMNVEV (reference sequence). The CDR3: CASSGQLNTEAFF. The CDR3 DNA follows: TGTGCCAGCAGTGGACAGTTGAACACTGAAGCTTTCTTT.

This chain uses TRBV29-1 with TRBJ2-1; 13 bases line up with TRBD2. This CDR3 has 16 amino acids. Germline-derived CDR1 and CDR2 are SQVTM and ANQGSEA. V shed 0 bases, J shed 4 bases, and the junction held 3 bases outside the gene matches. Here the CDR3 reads CSVEEGTSGKYNEQFF. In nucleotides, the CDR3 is TGCAGCGTTGAAGAAGGGACTAGCGGGAAATACAATGAGCAGTTCTTC.

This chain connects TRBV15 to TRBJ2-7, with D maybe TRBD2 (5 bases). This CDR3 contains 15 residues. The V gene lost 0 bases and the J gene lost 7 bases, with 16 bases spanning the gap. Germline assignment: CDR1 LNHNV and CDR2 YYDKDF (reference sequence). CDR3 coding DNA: TGTGCCACCAGCAGAGATCTCGTAAGTTCGGGGGAGCAGTACTTC. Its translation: CATSRDLVSSGEQYF.

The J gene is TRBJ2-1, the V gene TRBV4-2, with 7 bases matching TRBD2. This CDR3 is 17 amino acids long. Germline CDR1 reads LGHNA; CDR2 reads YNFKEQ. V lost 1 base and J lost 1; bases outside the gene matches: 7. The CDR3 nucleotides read TGTGCCAGCAGCCAAGGAGGCGGGGGACCTTCCTACAATGAGCAGTTCTTC. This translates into CASSQGGGGPSYNEQFF.

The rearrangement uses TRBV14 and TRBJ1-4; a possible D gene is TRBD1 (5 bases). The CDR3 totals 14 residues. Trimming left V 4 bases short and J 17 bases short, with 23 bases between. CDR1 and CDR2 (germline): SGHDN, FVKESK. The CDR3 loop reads CASSPLGASPILFF. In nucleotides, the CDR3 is TGTGCCAGCAGCCCCCTAGGGGCGTCACCAATCCTTTTTTTT.

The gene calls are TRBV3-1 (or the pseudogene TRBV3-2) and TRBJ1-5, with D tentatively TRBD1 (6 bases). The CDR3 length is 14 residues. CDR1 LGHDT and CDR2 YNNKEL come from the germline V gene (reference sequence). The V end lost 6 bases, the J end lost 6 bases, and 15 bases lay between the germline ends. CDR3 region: CASSPRQVRQPQHF. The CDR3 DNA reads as TGTGCCAGCAGTCCAAGACAGGTTCGTCAGCCCCAGCATTTT.

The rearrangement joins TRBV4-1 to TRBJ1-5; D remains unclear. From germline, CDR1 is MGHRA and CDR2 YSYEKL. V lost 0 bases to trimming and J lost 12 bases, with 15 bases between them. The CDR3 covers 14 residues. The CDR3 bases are TGCGCCAGCAGCCAAGACCCGCGGGAGCTCAGCCAGCATTTT. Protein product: CASSQDPRELSQHF.

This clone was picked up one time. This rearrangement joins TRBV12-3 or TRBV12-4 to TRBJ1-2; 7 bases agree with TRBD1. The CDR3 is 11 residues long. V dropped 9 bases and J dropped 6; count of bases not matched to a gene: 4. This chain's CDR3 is CASSGGNGYTF. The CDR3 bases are TGTGCCAGTTCAGGGGGAAATGGCTACACCTTC.

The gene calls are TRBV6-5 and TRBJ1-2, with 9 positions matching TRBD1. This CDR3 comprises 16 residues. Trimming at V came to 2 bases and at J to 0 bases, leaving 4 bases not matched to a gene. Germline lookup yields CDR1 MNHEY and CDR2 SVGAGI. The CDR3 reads CASSYGQGRTNYGYTF. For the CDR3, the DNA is TGTGCCAGCAGTTACGGACAGGGGAGGACTAACTATGGCTACACCTTC.

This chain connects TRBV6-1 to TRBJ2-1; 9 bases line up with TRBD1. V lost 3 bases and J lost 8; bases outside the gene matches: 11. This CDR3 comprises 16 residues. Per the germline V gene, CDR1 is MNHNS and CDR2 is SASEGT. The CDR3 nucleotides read TGTGCCAGCAGTGACCCCTGGACAGGGGCGGTGGATGAGCAGTTCTTC. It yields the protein CASSDPWTGAVDEQFF.